The clone carrying this T cell receptor (beta chain) was seen repeatedly, ten times or more. Its matching antigen is unknown. The source of the sample is a study of T cells in Graves' hyperthyroidism and ophthalmopathy. In the study overall: At the time of initial diagnosis and before any treatment, peripheral blood was collected. Study-level findings and limits: Researchers found most expanded thyroid clonotypes above 0.001 in blood as well.

Amplified TCR beta CDR3 regions came from RNA transcripts. The TCR CDR3 first-round RT-PCR relied on the HTBI primer set. TCRdb reprocessed the multiplex PCR reads via MiXCR and lists one record per CDR3 protein. The sample lists 300,000 or so distinct CDR3 sequences; more than 15% were seen once. V shed 2 bases, J shed 0 bases, and the junction held 1 base outside the gene matches. CDR3 length: 15 amino acids. Per the germline V gene, CDR1 is SGHVS and CDR2 is FQNEAQ. The chain combines TRBV7-8 with TRBJ1-3, with 7 positions matching TRBD1. Sample: blood. This receptor was identified in a woman aged 60-75 years with Graves' ophthalmopathy. For the CDR3, the DNA is TGTGCCAGCAGCTTAAACAGGGGCTCTGGAAACACCATATATTTT. Translated: CASSLNRGSGNTIYF.